The 18 T cell receptor beta chains reported below all come from one sample, sequenced in a study of shared clonotypes between healthy human individuals. Clones were sequenced by immunoSEQ multiplex PCR, and TCRdb holds only the in-frame ones, with some missing. Seen here are around 700,000 clones, 92% observed once, and the top ten hold about 24%. Naive CD8 cells comprised CD45RO-negative, CCR7-positively selected cells, excluding terminally differentiated effector memory CD45RA+ cells. The sample taken for sequencing was naive CD8+ T cells sorted from blood. These receptors were collected from a man aged 30 to 39 in good health.

Comments on this clone: This sample also contains other DNA sequences that code for the same CDR3. This CDR3 is CASSPPGSYNEQFF. The CDR3 nucleotides read TGTGCCAGCAGTCCACCCGGCTCCTACAATGAGCAGTTCTTC. The rearrangement joins TRBV28 to TRBJ2-1; D remains unclear. Germline V gene lookup returns CDR1 MDHEN and CDR2 SYDVKM. V was cut by 5 bases and J by 0 bases, with 8 bases left in between. This CDR3 spans 14 amino acids.

This clone was seen only once. V and J are TRBV27 and TRBJ2-7; D remains ambiguous. V lost 0 bases to trimming and J lost 3 bases, with 9 bases between them. From germline, CDR1 is MNHEY and CDR2 SMNVEV (reference sequence). There are 14 residues in the CDR3. CDR3 nucleotide sequence: TGTGCCAGCAGTTTATCACCGCACAGCTACGAGCAGTACTTC. As protein: CASSLSPHSYEQYF.

A note on this clone: A read error may account for a junction end that differs from germline. This sequence joins TRBV6-6 and TRBJ2-1; D remains unclear. The germline V gene encodes CDR1 MNHNY and CDR2 SVGAGI (reference sequence). This CDR3 is built from 11 residues. CDR3 bases: TGTGCCAGCAGGTACCGTGGGGTATCAGTCTTC. It yields the protein CASRYRGVSVF.

This chain connects TRBV4-1 to TRBJ1-2; D possibly corresponds to TRBD1 (6 bases). The CDR3 runs to 14 residues. The V end lost 3 bases, the J end lost 13 bases, and 21 bases lay between the germline ends. CDR1 and CDR2 from the germline V gene are MGHRA and YSYEKL. This CDR3 reads CASSQSSSQGAGTF. In DNA, the CDR3 is TGCGCCAGCAGCCAGTCCTCCTCACAGGGAGCGGGCACCTTC.

The chain employs TRBV10-3 and TRBJ2-7; D unresolved. The CDR3 is 13 amino acids. Germline lookup yields CDR1 ENHRY and CDR2 SYGVKD. The V and J ends lost 2 bases and 0 bases respectively, with 5 bases between them. The CDR3 here is CAISETDSYEQYF. CDR3 DNA sequence: TGTGCCATCAGTGAGACCGACTCCTACGAGCAGTACTTC.

The rearrangement links TRBV15 to TRBJ2-7; tentatively, D is TRBD1 (6 bases). The CDR3 totals 15 residues. CDR1 is LNHNV, CDR2 YYDKDF, per germline (reference sequence). V shed 2 bases and J shed 4 bases, with 15 bases lying between them. Here the CDR3 reads CATSRLQGRIYEQYF. DNA of the CDR3: TGTGCCACCAGCAGATTACAGGGACGGATTTACGAGCAGTACTTC. Based on the CDR3 plus reference TRBV15 and TRBJ2-7, the full variable domain is DAMVIQNPRYQVTQFGKPVTLSCSQTLNHNVMYWYQQKSSQAPKLLFHYYDKDFNNEADTPDNFQSRRPNTSFCFLDIRSPGLGDTAMYLCATSRLQGRIYEQYFGPGTRLTVT.

This chain connects TRBV18 to TRBJ2-3, with D perhaps matching TRBD1 (6 bases). CDR3 length equals 13 residues. Germline-derived CDR1 and CDR2 are KGHSH and LQKENI. Trimming removed 3 bases from V and 7 bases from J, with 11 bases in between. The CDR3 DNA reads as TGTGCCAGCTCACCGGGGGACACTTATACGCAGTATTTT. Its translation is CASSPGDTYTQYF.

In this sample, this clone turned up once. The rearrangement links TRBV6-6 to TRBJ2-7, with 9 bases lining up with TRBD2. The CDR3 loop spans 14 amino acids. V was pared by 5 bases and J by 2 bases, with 4 bases of the junction left unmatched. Germline V lookup: CDR1 MNHNY, CDR2 SVGAGI (reference sequence). The CDR3 coding sequence is TGTGCCAGCAGTGATAGCGGGAGCCCCTACGAGCAGTACTTC. It yields the protein CASSDSGSPYEQYF.

The J gene is TRBJ2-1, the V gene TRBV12-2; the D call in the table, TRBD2, was not verified against the DNA. TRBV12-2 constitutes a pseudogene. The CDR3 has 19 residues. The CDR3 spells CASRLTRGWVEGSYNEQFF. CDR3 bases: TGTGCAAGTCGCTTAACCCGGGGTTGGGTTGAGGGATCCTACAATGAGCAGTTCTTC.

This chain uses TRBV5-4 with TRBJ2-1; D ambiguous. Deletions cut 4 bases from V and 8 bases from J, with 22 bases between. CDR3 length equals 16 residues. Germline CDR1 SGHNT, CDR2 YYREEE (reference sequence). As DNA, the CDR3 is TGTGCCAGCAGCATTGCCGACAATCAAGTTCAGGATGAGCAGTTCTTC. Translated, it gives CASSIADNQVQDEQFF. Based on the CDR3 plus reference TRBV5-4 and TRBJ2-1, the full variable domain is ETGVTQSPTHLIKTRGQQVTLRCSSQSGHNTVSWYQQALGQGPQFIFQYYREEENGRGNFPPRFSGLQFPNYSSELNVNALELDDSALYLCASSIADNQVQDEQFFGPGTRLTVL.

The gene calls are TRBV9 and TRBJ1-1, with 7 bases identical to TRBD1. Germline loops: CDR1 SGDLS, CDR2 YYNGEE. Trimming took 2 bases from V and 1 from J; bases not matched to a gene: 5. The CDR3 contains 15 residues. The CDR3 here is CASSVEGARNTEAFF. CDR3 nucleotides: TGTGCCAGCAGCGTTGAGGGGGCGCGGAACACTGAAGCTTTCTTT.

The rearrangement joins TRBV19 to TRBJ1-1; D not certain. Trimming stripped 1 base from V and 4 bases from J, with 10 bases between. Germline lookup yields CDR1 LNHDA and CDR2 SQIVND (reference sequence). The CDR3 length is 14 residues. As DNA, the CDR3 is TGTGCCAGTAGTATAGGTCCCCCAGGCACTGAAGCTTTCTTT. Protein product: CASSIGPPGTEAFF.

This clone appeared a single time. The V gene is TRBV29-1, the J gene TRBJ1-1, with TRBD1 matching over 8 bases. This CDR3 contains 13 residues. Per germline, CDR1 SQVTM and CDR2 ANQGSEA. CDR3 nucleotide sequence: TGCAACGTAAGATCCGGGACAGGCAATGAAGCTTTCTTT. This translates into CNVRSGTGNEAFF. Full variable domain (outside the CDR3, taken from reference TRBV29-1 and TRBJ1-1): SAVISQKPSRDICQRGTSLTIQCQVDSQVTMMFWYRQQPGQSLTLIATANQGSEATYESGFVIDKFPISRPNLTFSTLTVSNMSPEDSSIYLCNVRSGTGNEAFFGQGTRLTVV.

The J gene is TRBJ1-3, the V gene TRBV5-4; D gene ambiguous. The CDR3 has 15 residues. CDR1 is SGHNT and CDR2 is YYREEE in the germline V gene (reference sequence). Deletions cut 2 bases from V and 7 bases from J, with 16 bases between. The DNA for the CDR3 is TGTGCCAGCAGCTTCACCGACTCAGTTTCGAACACCATATATTTT. Its protein is CASSFTDSVSNTIYF.

The chain combines TRBV27 with TRBJ1-2; 9 bases map to TRBD1. V trimming: 2 bases; J trimming: 6 bases; junction bases outside the gene matches: 1. The CDR3 is made up of 13 amino acids. Per the germline V gene, CDR1 is MNHEY and CDR2 is SMNVEV (reference sequence). The CDR3 DNA is TGTGCCAGCAGTTTACGGGACAGGGATGGCTACACCTTC. Protein sequence: CASSLRDRDGYTF.

The gene calls are TRBV29-1 and TRBJ2-7; TRBD2 is a possible D gene (6 bases). From germline, CDR1 is SQVTM and CDR2 ANQGSEA. The CDR3 runs 15 residues. Between the trimmed V and J ends, which lost 3 bases and 4 bases, there was a span of 19 bases. The CDR3 region is CSVEGWTEGSYEQYF. The CDR3, as DNA: TGCAGCGTTGAGGGCTGGACGGAGGGTTCTTACGAGCAGTACTTC.

The chain is built from TRBV4-3 and TRBJ1-1; D is possibly TRBD1 (5 bases). Deletions cut 0 bases from V and 1 base from J, with 12 bases between. The length of the CDR3 is 16 residues. CDR1 is LGHNA and CDR2 is YSLEER in the germline V gene. As DNA, the CDR3 is TGCGCCAGCAGCCAAGATCAGGGCGCCTCGAACACTGAAGCTTTCTTT. Translating gives CASSQDQGASNTEAFF.

The rearrangement joins TRBV7-9 to TRBJ2-7, with 11 bases aligning to TRBD1. V lost 4 bases to trimming and J lost 3 bases; unmatched junction nucleotides: 5. Germline CDR1 SEHNR, CDR2 FQNEAQ (reference sequence). The CDR3 is 15 amino acids. CDR3 nucleotide sequence: TGTGCCAGCAGCTCGGACAGGGGGCCTCACTACGAGCAGTACTTC. Translated: CASSSDRGPHYEQYF.